This T cell receptor (beta chain) was captured by sequencing in a study of Ad26.COV2.S vaccination and SARS-CoV-2 variants. Points from the study as a whole: From the TCR breadth and depth analyses, total T cell responses may have been underestimated.

Assay used: immunoSEQ multiplex PCR; TCRdb lists only in-frame clones, some missing. The table includes 300,000 to 350,000 clones, around four fifths detected once. Treatment of the sample: around 19 received Ad26.COV2.S at low or high dose, single or two shots; 5 received placebo; per-sample allocation not given. Day 63 following the first vaccine or placebo injection was when the samples were taken. Donor was an adult aged 18-55 years in Boston. With regard to this clone: Antigen unknown.

The sample was peripheral blood, taken in a trial of Ad26.COV2.S vaccine versus placebo. This clonotype originated in a person aged 18 to 59 who received the Ad26.COV2.S COVID-19 vaccine or a placebo.

CDR3 nucleotides: TGTGCCAGCAGCCCCACCGGGACTGAGGTCCAGTACTTC. Its protein product is CASSPTGTEVQYF. The chain links TRBV7-3 to TRBJ2-5; D is perhaps TRBD2 (6 bases). The V end was cut by 5 bases, the J end by 10 bases, with 17 bases between. The germline V gene has CDR1 SGHTA and CDR2 FQGTGA. CDR3 length: 13 amino acids.